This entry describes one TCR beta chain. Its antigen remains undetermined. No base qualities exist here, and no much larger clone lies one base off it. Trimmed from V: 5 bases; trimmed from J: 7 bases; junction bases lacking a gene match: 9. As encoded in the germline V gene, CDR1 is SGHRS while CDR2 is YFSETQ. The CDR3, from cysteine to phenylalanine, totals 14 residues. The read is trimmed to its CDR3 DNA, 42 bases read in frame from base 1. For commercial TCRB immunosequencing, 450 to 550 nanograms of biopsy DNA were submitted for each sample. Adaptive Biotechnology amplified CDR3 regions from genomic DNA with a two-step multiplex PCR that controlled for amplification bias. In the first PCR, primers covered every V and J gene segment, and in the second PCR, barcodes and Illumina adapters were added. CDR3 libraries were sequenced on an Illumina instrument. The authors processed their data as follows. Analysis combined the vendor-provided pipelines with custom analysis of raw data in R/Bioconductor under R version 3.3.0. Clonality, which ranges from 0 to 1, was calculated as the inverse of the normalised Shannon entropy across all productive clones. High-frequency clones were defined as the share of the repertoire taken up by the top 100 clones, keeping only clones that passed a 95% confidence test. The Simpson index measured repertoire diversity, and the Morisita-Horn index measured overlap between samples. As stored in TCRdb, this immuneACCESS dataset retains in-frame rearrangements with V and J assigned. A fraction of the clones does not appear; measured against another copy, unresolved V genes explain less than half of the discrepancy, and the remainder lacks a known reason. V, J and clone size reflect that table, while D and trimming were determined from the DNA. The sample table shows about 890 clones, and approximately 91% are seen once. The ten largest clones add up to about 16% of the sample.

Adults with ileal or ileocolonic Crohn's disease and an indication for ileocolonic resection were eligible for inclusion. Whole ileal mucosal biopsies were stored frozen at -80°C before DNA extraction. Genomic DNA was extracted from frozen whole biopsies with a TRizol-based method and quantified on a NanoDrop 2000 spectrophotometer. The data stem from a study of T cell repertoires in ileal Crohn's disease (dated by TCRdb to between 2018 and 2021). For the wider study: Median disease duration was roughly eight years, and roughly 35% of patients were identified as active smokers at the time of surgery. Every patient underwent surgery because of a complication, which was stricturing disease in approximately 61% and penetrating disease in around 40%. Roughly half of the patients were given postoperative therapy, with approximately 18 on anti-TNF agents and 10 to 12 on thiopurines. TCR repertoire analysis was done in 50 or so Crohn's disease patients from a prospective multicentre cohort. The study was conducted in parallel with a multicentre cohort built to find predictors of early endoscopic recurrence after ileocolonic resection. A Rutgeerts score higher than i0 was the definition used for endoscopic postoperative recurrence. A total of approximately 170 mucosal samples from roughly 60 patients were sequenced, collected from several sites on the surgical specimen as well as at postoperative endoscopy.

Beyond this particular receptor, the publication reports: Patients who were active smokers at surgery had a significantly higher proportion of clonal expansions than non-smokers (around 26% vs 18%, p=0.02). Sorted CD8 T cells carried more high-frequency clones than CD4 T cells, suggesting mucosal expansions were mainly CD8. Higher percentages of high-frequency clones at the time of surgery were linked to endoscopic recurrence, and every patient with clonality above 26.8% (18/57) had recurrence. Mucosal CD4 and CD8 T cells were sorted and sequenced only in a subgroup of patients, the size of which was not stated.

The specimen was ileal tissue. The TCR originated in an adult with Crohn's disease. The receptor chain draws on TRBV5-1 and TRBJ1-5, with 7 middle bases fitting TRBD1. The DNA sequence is TGCGCCAGCAGTCCAACAGGGGACCAGCAGCCCCAGCATTTT. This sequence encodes CASSPTGDQQPQHF. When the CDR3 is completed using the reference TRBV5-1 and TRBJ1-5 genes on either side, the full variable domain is KAGVTQTPRYLIKTRGQQVTLSCSPISGHRSVSWYQQTPGQGLQFLFEYFSETQRNKGNFPGRFSGRQFSNSRSEMNVSTLELGDSALYLCASSPTGDQQPQHFGDGTRLSIL.